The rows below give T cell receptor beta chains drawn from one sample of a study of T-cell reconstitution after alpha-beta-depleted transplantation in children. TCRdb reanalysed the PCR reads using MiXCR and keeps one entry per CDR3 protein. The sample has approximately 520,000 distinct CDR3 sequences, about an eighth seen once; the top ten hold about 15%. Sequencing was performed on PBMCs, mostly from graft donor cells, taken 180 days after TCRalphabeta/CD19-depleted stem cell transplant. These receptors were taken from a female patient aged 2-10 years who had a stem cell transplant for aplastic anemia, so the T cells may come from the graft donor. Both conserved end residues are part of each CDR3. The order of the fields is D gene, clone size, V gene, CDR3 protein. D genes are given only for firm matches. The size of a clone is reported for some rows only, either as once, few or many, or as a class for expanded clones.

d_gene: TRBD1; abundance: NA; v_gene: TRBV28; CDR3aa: CASSPELRTGVYEQYF
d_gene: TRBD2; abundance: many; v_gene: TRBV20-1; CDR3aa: CSARGQREYNEQFF
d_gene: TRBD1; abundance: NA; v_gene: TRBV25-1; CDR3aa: CASSAWDRAGTDTQYF
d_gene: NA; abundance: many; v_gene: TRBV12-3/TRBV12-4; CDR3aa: CASSPIRALFTEAFF
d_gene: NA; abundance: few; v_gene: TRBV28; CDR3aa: CASSQIRDTNQPQHF
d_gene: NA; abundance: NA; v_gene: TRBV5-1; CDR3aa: CASREAGRHTEAFF
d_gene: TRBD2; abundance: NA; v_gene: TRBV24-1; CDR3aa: CATSDLHSGRDNEQFF
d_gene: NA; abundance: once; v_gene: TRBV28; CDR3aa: CASTEFKQGPYEQYF
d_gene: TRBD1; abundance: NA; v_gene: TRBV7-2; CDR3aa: CASSLGQGSPGANVLTF
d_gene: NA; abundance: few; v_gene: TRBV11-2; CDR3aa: CASSSPLEGWTGHTQYF
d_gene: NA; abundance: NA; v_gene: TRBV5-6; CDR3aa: CASSFWQPTEAFF
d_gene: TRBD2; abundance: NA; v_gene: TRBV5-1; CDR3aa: CASSDISGGDEQYF
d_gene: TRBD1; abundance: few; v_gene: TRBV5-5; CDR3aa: CASSLAGDRGRSNEQFF
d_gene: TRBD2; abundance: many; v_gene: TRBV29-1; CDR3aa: CSSSRGSGSDEQFF
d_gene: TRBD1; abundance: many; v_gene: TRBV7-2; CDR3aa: CASSLPGQGNYGYTF
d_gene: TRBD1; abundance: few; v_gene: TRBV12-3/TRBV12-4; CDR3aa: CASLRGGRNQPQHF
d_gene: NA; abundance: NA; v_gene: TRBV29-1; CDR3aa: CSVVPRGEAFF
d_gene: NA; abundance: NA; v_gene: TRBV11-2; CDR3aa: CASSLAVSGFDTEAFF
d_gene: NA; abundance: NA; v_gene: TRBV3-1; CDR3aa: CASSQDLYRYGYTF
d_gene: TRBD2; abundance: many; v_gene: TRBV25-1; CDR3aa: CASSGSSGATDTQYF
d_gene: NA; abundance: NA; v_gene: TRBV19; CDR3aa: CASKVRRYTGELFF
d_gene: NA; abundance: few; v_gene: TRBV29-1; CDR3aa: CSVGLQGHGEQYF
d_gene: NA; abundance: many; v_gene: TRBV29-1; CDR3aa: CSVGDGAETQYF
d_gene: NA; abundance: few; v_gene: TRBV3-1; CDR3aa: CASSQGVGETQYF
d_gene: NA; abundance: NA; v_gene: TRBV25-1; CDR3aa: CASSGWNIRGNNEQFF
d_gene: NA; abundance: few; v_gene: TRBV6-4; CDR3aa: CASTPGVYPNSPLHF
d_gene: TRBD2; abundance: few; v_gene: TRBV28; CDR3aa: CASSFLSPLGGRAGNEQFF
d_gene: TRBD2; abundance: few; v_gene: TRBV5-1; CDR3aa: CASSLVVGGEFNEQFF
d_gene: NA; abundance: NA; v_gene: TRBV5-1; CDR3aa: CASSLGGFDTEAFF
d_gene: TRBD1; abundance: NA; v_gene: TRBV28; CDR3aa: CASRQRQGIAYEQYF
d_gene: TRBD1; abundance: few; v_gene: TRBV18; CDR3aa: CASSPSRGRDEQFF
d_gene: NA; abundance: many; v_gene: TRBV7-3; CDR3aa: CASSVTGNSYNEQFF
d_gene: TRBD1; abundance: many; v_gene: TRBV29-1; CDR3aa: CSVEDAPGQGAGGNEQFF
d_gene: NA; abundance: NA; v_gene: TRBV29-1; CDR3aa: CSVAVLLVGSYEQYF
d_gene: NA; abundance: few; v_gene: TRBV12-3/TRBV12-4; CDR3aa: CASSLLGGRGNQPQHF
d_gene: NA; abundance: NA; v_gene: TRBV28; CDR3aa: CASSPLVDLTDTQYF
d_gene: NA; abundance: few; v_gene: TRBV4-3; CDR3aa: CASSRRGRLNTEAFF
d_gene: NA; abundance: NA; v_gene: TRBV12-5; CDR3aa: CASGLDLAVPGPLHF
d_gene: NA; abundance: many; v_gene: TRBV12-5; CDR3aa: CASAALSGTQYF
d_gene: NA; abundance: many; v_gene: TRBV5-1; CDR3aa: CASSLGPRSYEQYF